This T cell receptor (beta chain) was profiled in a study of T cell clonotyping in hematopoietic cell transplantation. Study outcomes and limitations: After transplant, recipient diversity fell while pathologically expanded clonotypes grew through day 180. Cells were unsorted, so CD4 and CD8 contributions were not separated.

Blood collection times were about day -28 and days 30, 100, 180 posttransplant. Trimming pared 5 bases from V and 8 bases from J, leaving 12 bases between. The V gene's germline CDR1 is MNHEY and CDR2 SVGAGI. CDR3 size: 12 residues. On this clone: Its target is unknown.

Only in-frame clones appear in the TCRdb table, and some are missing; sequencing was by immunoSEQ multiplex PCR. This sample has approximately 10,000 clones, with approximately 49% found just once. The sequence derives from a male patient aged 50 to 59 who had an allogeneic stem cell transplant from an unrelated donor, so the T cells may come from the graft donor. Some clones in this sample may be carry-over from other donors' samples. The material sequenced was PBMCs, taken 30 days after allogeneic stem cell transplant. This chain links TRBV6-5 with TRBJ1-2, with unresolved D. The CDR3 DNA reads as TGTGCCAGCAGTGACGAGAATCGAGGCTACACCTTC. This gives the protein CASSDENRGYTF.